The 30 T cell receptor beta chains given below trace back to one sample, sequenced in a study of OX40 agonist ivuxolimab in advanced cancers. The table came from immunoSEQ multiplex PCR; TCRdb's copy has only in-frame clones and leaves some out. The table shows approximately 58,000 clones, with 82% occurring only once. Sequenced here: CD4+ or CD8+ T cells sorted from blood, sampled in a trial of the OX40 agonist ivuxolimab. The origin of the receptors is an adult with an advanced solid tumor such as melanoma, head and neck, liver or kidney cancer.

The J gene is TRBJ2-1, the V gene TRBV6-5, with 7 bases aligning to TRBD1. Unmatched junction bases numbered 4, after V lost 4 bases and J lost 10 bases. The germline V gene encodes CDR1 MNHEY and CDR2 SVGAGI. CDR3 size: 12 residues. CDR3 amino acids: CASSFPRGEQFF. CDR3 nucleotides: TGTGCCAGCAGTTTCCCCAGGGGGGAGCAGTTCTTC.

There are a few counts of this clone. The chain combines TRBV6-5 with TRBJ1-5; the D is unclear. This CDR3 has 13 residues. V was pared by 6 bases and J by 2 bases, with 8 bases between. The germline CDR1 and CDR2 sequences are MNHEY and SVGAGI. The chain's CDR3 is CASRSNRNQPQHF. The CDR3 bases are TGTGCCAGCAGATCAAATCGCAATCAGCCCCAGCATTTT.

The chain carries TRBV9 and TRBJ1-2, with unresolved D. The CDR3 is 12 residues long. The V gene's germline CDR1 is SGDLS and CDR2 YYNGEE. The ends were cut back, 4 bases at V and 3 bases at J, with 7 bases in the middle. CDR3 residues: CASSPRHYGYTF. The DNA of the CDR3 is TGTGCCAGCAGCCCTCGGCACTATGGCTACACCTTC. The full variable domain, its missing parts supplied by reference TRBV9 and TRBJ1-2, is DSGVTQTPKHLITATGQRVTLRCSPRSGDLSVYWYQQSLDQGLQFLIQYYNGEERAKGNILERFSAQQFPDLHSELNLSSLELGDSALYFCASSPRHYGYTFGSGTRLTVV.

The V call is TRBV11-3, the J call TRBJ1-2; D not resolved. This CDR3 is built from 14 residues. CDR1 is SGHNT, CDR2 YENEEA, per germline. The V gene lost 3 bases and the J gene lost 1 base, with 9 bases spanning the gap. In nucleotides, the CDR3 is TGTGCCAGCAGCTTTATGAACAGTAACTATGGCTACACCTTC. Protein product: CASSFMNSNYGYTF.

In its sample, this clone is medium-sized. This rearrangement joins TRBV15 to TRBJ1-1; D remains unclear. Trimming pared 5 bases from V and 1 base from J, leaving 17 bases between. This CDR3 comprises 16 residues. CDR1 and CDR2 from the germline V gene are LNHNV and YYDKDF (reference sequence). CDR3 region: CATSSRPETRNTEAFF. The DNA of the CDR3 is TGTGCCACCAGCTCTCGCCCAGAGACCCGGAACACTGAAGCTTTCTTT. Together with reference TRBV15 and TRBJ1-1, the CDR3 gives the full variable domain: DAMVIQNPRYQVTQFGKPVTLSCSQTLNHNVMYWYQQKSSQAPKLLFHYYDKDFNNEADTPDNFQSRRPNTSFCFLDIRSPGLGDTAMYLCATSSRPETRNTEAFFGQGTRLTVV.

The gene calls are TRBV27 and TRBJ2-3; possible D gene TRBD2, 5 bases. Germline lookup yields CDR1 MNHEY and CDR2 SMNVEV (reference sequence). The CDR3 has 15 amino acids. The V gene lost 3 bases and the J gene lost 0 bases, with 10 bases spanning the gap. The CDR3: CASSFEGVSTDTQYF. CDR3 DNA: TGTGCCAGCAGTTTCGAGGGTGTCAGCACAGATACGCAGTATTTT.

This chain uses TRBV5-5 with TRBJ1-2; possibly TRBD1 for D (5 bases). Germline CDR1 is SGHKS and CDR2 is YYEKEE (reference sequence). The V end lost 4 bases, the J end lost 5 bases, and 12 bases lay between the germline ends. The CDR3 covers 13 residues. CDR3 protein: CASSTTAGYGYTF. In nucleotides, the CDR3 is TGTGCCAGCAGCACGACAGCGGGATATGGCTACACCTTC.

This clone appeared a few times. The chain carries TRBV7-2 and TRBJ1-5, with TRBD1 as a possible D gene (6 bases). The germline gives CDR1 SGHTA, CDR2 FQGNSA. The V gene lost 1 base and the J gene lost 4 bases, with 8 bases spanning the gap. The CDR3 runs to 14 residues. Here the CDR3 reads CASSLVQGNQPQHF. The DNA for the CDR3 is TGTGCCAGCAGCTTAGTGCAGGGGAATCAGCCCCAGCATTTT.

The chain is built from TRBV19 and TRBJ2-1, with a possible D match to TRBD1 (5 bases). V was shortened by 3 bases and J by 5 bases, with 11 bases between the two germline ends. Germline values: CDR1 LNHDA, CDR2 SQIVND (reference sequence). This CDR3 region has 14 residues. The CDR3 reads CASSMTAGNNEQFF. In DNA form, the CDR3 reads TGTGCCAGTAGTATGACGGCAGGGAACAATGAGCAGTTCTTC.

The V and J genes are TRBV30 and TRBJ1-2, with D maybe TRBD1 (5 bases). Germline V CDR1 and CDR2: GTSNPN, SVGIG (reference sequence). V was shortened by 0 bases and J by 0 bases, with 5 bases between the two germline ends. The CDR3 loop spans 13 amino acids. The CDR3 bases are TGTGCCTGGAGTGTACAGGCTAACTATGGCTACACCTTC. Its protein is CAWSVQANYGYTF.

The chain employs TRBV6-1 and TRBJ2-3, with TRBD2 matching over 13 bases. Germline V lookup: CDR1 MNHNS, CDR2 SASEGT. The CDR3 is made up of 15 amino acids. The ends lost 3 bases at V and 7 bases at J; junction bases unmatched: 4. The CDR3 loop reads CASSEGLAGTHTQYF. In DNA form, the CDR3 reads TGTGCCAGCAGTGAGGGACTAGCGGGGACTCATACGCAGTATTTT.

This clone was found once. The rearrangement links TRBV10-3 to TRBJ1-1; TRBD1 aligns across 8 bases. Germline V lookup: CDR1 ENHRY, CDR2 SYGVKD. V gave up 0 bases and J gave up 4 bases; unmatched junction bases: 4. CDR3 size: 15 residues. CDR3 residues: CAISESTGESTEAFF. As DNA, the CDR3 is TGTGCCATCAGTGAGTCGACAGGGGAGAGCACTGAAGCTTTCTTT.

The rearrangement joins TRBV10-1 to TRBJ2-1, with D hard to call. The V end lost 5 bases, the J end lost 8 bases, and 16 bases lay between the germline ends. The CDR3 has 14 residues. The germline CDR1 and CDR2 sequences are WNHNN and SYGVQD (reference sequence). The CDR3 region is CASSRDSASDEQFF. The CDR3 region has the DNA TGCGCCAGCAGTAGAGACTCCGCGAGCGATGAGCAGTTCTTC.

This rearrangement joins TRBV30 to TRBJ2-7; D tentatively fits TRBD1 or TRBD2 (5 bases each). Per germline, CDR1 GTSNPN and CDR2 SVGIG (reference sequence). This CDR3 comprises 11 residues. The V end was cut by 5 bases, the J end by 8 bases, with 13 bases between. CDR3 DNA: TGTGCCTGGGGAGAACGGGACCAGCAGTACTTC. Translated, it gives CAWGERDQQYF.

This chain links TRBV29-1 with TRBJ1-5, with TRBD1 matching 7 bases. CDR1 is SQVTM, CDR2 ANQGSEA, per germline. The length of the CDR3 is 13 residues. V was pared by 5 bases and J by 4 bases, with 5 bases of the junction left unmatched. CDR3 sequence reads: CSVTQGRNQPQHF. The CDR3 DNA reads TGCAGCGTTACACAGGGGCGGAATCAGCCCCAGCATTTT.

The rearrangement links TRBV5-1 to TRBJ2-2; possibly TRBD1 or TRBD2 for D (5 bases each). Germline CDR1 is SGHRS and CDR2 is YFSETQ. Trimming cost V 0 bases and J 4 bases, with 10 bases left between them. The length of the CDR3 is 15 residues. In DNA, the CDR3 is TGCGCCAGCAGCTTGGGGGGGATACTCACCGGGGAGCTGTTTTTT. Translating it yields CASSLGGILTGELFF.

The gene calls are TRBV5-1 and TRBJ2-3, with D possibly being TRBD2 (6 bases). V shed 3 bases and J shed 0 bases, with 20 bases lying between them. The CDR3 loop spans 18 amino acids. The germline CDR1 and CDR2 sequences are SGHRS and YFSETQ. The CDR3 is CASSSLPRGSASTDTQYF. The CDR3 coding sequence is TGCGCCAGCAGCTCCCTTCCTCGGGGGTCCGCTAGCACAGATACGCAGTATTTT.

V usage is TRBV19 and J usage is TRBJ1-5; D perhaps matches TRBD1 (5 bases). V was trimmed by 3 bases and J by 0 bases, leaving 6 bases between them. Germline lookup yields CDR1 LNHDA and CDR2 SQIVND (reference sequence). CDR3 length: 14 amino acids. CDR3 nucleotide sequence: TGTGCCAGTAGTATCAGGGTTAGCAATCAGCCCCAGCATTTT. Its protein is CASSIRVSNQPQHF.

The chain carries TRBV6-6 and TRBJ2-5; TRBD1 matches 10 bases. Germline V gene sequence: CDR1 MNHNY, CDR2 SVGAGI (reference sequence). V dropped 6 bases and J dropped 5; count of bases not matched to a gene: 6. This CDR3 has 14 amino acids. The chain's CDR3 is CASSPTGGRETQYF. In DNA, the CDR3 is TGTGCCAGCAGCCCGACAGGGGGCAGGGAGACCCAGTACTTC.

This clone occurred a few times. The CDR3 nucleotides are TGTGCCAGCAGCCCCAGGGGTTCCTACAATGAGCAGTTCTTC. Translating gives CASSPRGSYNEQFF. The V call is TRBV7-9, the J call TRBJ2-1; possibly TRBD1 for D (6 bases). V was shortened by 5 bases and J by 1 base, with 9 bases between the two germline ends. The CDR3 has 14 residues. CDR1 SEHNR and CDR2 FQNEAQ come from the germline V gene (reference sequence).

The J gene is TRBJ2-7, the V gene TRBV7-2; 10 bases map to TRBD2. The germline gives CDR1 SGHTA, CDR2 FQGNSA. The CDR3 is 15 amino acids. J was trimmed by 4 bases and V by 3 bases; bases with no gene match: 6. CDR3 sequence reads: CASSFRLAGSYEQYF. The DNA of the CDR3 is TGTGCCAGCAGCTTCAGACTAGCGGGTTCATACGAGCAGTACTTC.

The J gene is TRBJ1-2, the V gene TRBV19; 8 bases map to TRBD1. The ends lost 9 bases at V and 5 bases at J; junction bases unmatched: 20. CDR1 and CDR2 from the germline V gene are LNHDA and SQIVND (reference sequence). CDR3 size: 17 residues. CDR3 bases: TGTGCCAGCAAGACCCGAAGTGGGACAGGCGAAGGTTATGGCTACACCTTC. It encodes CASKTRSGTGEGYGYTF.

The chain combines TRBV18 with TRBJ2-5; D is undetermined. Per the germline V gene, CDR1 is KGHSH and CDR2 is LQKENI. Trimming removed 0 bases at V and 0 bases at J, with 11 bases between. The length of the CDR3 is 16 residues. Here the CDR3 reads CASSPPSAPYQETQYF. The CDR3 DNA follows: TGTGCCAGCTCACCACCCTCGGCACCGTACCAAGAGACCCAGTACTTC.

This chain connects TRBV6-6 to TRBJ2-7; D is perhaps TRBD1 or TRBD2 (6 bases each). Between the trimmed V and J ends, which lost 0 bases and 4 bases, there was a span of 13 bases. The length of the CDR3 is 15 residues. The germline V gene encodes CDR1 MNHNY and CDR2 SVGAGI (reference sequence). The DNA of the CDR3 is TGTGCCAGCAGTTACTCGGGCAGGGGAGGTTACGAGCAGTACTTC. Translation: CASSYSGRGGYEQYF.

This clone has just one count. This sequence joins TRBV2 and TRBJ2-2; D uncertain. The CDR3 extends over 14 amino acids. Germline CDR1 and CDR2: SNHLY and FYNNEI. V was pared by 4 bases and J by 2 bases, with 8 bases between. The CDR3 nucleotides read TGTGCCAGCAGTGGCACCCTAAACACCGGGGAGCTGTTTTTT. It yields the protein CASSGTLNTGELFF.

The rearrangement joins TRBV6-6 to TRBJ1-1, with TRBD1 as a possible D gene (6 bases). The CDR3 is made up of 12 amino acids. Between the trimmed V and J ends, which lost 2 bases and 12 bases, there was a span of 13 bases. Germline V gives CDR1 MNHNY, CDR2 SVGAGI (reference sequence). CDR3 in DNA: TGTGCCAGCAGTTACAAGGGGGAAGTAACTTTCTTT. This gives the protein CASSYKGEVTFF.

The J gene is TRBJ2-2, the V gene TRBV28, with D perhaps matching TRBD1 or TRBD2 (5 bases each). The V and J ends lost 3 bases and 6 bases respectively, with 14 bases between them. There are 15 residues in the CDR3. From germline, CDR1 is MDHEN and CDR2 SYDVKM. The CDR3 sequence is CASSLRSGPPGELFF. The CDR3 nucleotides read TGTGCCAGCAGTTTGAGGTCGGGGCCGCCCGGGGAGCTGTTTTTT.

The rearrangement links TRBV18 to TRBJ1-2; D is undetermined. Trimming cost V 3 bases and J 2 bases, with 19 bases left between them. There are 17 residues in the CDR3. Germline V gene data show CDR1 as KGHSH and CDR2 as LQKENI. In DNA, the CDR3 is TGTGCCAGCTCACCGAGGCAGACCCCTGAAGTAAACTATGGCTACACCTTC. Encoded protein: CASSPRQTPEVNYGYTF.

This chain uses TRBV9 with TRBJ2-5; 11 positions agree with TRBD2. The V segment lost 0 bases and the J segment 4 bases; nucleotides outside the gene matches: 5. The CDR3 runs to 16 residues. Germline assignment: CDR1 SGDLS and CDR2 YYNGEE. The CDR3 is CASSVDGSGRGETQYF. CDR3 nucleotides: TGTGCCAGCAGCGTAGATGGTAGCGGGAGGGGAGAGACCCAGTACTTC.

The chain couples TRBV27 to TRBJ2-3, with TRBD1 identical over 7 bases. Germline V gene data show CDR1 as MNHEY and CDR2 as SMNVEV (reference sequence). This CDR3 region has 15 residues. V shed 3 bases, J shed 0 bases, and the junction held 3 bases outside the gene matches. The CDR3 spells CASSLGTVSTDTQYF. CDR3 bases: TGTGCCAGCAGTTTGGGGACAGTTAGCACAGATACGCAGTATTTT.